This T cell receptor beta chain was recovered during a study of OX40 agonist ivuxolimab in advanced cancers. Overall study context: Ivuxolimab, an agonistic anti-OX40 (CD134) antibody, was given to patients. The study enrolled dose-escalation patients with hepatocellular carcinoma, melanoma, renal cell or head and neck cancer. Eligibility admitted prior anti-PD-1, anti-PD-L1 or anti-CTLA-4 therapy; approximately 40% had some.

The table came from immunoSEQ multiplex PCR; TCRdb's copy has only in-frame clones and leaves some out. The data show about 85,000 clones, with roughly 87% seen just once and 0.3% to 0.4% held by the top ten. Trimming removed 2 bases from V and 5 bases from J, with 9 bases in between. Per the germline V gene, CDR1 is SGHDN and CDR2 is FVKESK. This CDR3 comprises 13 residues. Individuals having autoimmune disease history or systemic immunosuppression were not enrolled. This receptor was taken from an adult with an advanced solid tumor such as melanoma, head and neck, liver or kidney cancer. The rearrangement joins TRBV14 to TRBJ1-1; TRBD1 is a possible D gene (5 bases). The material was CD4+ or CD8+ T cells sorted from blood, obtained in a trial of the OX40 agonist ivuxolimab. The chain's CDR3 is CASSQQGRTEAFF. The CDR3 coding sequence is TGTGCCAGCAGCCAACAGGGTAGGACTGAAGCTTTCTTT.